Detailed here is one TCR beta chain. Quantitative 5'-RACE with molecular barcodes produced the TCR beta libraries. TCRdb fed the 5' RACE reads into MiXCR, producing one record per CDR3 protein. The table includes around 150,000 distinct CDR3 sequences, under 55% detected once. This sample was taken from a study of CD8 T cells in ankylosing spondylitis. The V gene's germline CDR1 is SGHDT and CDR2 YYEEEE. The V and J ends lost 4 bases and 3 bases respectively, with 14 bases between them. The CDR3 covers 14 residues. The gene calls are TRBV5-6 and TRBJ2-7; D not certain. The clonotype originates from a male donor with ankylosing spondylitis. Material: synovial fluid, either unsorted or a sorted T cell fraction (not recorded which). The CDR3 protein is CASSPVVVCYEQYF. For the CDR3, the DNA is TGTGCCAGCAGCCCCGTGGTCGTCTGCTACGAGCAGTACTTC.